These 12 T cell receptor beta chains were sequenced from one sample in a study of spatial heterogeneity in lung cancer (dated by TCRdb to the late 2010s). Library prep was done by 5' RACE. The reads were generated on a NextSeq 500. TCRdb redid the processing of the public reads, applying fastp at Q25 and MiXCR, and retained in-frame beta chains. Each record represents a unique CDR3 protein, reported with the most common genes and DNA among its rows. The sample table shows under 15,000 distinct CDR3 sequences, and around 5.8% are seen once. Of the sample, 8.5% to 14% is held by the ten largest clones. This sample's time point label indicates: sample taken at primary tumor resection. General conclusions and limits of the study: The number of expanded intratumoral alpha and beta TCRs correlated with the tumor nonsynonymous mutation count.

Which antigens these TCRs recognize remains unknown. The specimen was lung tumor tissue, collected at surgery. The source is a female donor with early-stage non-small cell lung cancer.

This clonotype was counted ten times or more. V usage is TRBV20-1 and J usage is TRBJ1-5; 8 nucleotides agree with TRBD1. The J segment lost 4 bases and the V segment lost 1 base, leaving 9 bases of the junction unmatched. This CDR3 is built from 16 residues. Germline-derived CDR1 and CDR2 are DFQATT and SNEGSKA (reference sequence). CDR3 sequence: CSARASRGQGNQPQHF. Here the CDR3 DNA reads TGCAGTGCTAGAGCTTCCAGGGGGCAGGGTAATCAGCCCCAGCATTTT.

At least ten counts were recorded for this clonotype. This chain uses TRBV10-3 with TRBJ2-3; D perhaps matches TRBD1 (6 bases). Germline V gives CDR1 ENHRY, CDR2 SYGVKD. This CDR3 has 15 residues. Trimming shortened V by 5 bases and J by 6 bases, and 18 bases separated the two germline ends. The CDR3 reads CAISPTGTPQDTQYF. DNA for the CDR3: TGTGCCATCAGTCCGACCGGGACACCCCAGGATACGCAGTATTTT.

This clonotype was seen at least ten times. Here the CDR3 reads CASSNVQGRETQYF. CDR3 in DNA: TGTGCCAGCAGCAATGTACAGGGGCGAGAGACCCAGTACTTC. The rearrangement links TRBV7-9 to TRBJ2-5; 7 nucleotides line up with TRBD1. Germline CDR1 is SEHNR and CDR2 is FQNEAQ (reference sequence). The trim removed 5 bases at V and 4 bases at J, leaving 7 bases unmatched. The CDR3 sequence is 14 residues long.

This clonotype showed up many times. The gene calls are TRBV6-1 and TRBJ2-7; 11 bases are shared with TRBD2. The V gene's germline CDR1 is MNHNS and CDR2 SASEGT. This CDR3 has 15 amino acids. V lost 6 bases, J lost 3 bases, and 7 bases stayed unmatched. The CDR3: CASSLLLAGDYEQYF. CDR3 DNA: TGTGCCAGCAGCCTCCTACTAGCGGGGGACTACGAGCAGTACTTC.

This clonotype is medium-sized (0.01 to 0.1%) by share. The chain links TRBV6-5 to TRBJ1-3; D not certain. CDR1 and CDR2 (germline): MNHEY, SVGAGI. The CDR3 is 13 residues long. The V and J ends lost 2 bases and 1 base respectively, with 3 bases between them. The CDR3 DNA follows: TGTGCCAGCAGTTACGGGTCTGGAAACACCATATATTTT. It translates to CASSYGSGNTIYF.

In its sample, this clonotype was seen many times. The V and J genes are TRBV9 and TRBJ2-6, with 7 bases fitting TRBD1. CDR1 and CDR2 (germline): SGDLS, YYNGEE. The CDR3 covers 18 residues. V lost 0 bases and J lost 0; bases outside the gene matches: 6. The CDR3 loop is CASSVDYRGLSGANVLTF. DNA for the CDR3: TGTGCCAGCAGCGTAGACTACAGGGGCCTCTCTGGGGCCAACGTCCTGACTTTC.

This clonotype has a count of ten or more. The J gene is TRBJ2-7, the V gene TRBV20-1; possible D gene TRBD2, 5 bases. The CDR3 contains 13 residues. The germline gives CDR1 DFQATT, CDR2 SNEGSKA (reference sequence). Between the trimmed V and J ends, which lost 1 base and 3 bases, there was a span of 10 bases. This chain's CDR3 is CSARGLGVYEQYF. The CDR3 DNA reads TGCAGTGCTAGAGGACTCGGGGTCTACGAGCAGTACTTC.

This clonotype is labeled as medium-sized. The rearrangement uses TRBV11-2 and TRBJ2-7; TRBD2 is a possible D gene (7 bases). The germline V and J ends were trimmed by 2 bases and 4 bases, with 12 bases remaining between them. The CDR3 runs 14 residues. The germline gives CDR1 SGHAT, CDR2 FQNNGV. CDR3 DNA: TGTGCCAGCAGCTTATTCGGGGGGCGGTACGAGCAGTACTTC. It translates to CASSLFGGRYEQYF.

This clonotype was seen at least ten times. V is TRBV10-3 and J is TRBJ1-6, with D possibly matching TRBD1 (5 bases). The CDR3 runs 15 residues. Germline CDR1 and CDR2: ENHRY and SYGVKD. V lost 6 bases, J lost 9 bases, and 18 bases lay in between. CDR3 sequence: CAISAGTGRLSPLHF. The DNA for the CDR3 is TGTGCCATCAGCGCCGGGACTGGGAGGCTTTCACCCCTCCACTTT.

In this sample, this clonotype turned up many times. J is TRBJ1-1 and V is TRBV4-1; no firm D call. The CDR3 covers 14 residues. Trimming removed 0 bases at V and 1 base at J, with 6 bases between. The V gene's germline CDR1 is MGHRA and CDR2 YSYEKL. CDR3 amino acids: CASSQDWWNTEAFF. DNA of the CDR3: TGCGCCAGCAGCCAAGATTGGTGGAACACTGAAGCTTTCTTT.

There are many counts of this clonotype. The gene calls are TRBV19 and TRBJ1-5; no definite D call. V lost 6 bases and J lost 1, with 16 bases in between. Germline values: CDR1 LNHDA, CDR2 SQIVND (reference sequence). CDR3 length: 16 amino acids. CDR3 sequence reads: CASSYGPPLSNQPQHF. CDR3 in DNA: TGTGCCAGTAGCTATGGGCCCCCGTTAAGCAATCAGCCCCAGCATTTT. The full variable domain, in which reference TRBV19 and TRBJ1-5 provide the parts outside the CDR3, is DGGITQSPKYLFRKEGQNVTLSCEQNLNHDAMYWYRQDPGQGLRLIYYSQIVNDFQKGDIAEGYSVSREKKESFPLTVTSAQKNPTAFYLCASSYGPPLSNQPQHFGDGTRLSIL.

The rearrangement uses TRBV29-1 and TRBJ2-3, with D unclear. V lost 6 bases and J lost 4, with 8 bases in between. Per germline, CDR1 SQVTM and CDR2 ANQGSEA. The CDR3 extends over 11 amino acids. Written as DNA, the CDR3 is TGCAGCGTGGCAGACCCAGATACGCAGTATTTT. It encodes CSVADPDTQYF.